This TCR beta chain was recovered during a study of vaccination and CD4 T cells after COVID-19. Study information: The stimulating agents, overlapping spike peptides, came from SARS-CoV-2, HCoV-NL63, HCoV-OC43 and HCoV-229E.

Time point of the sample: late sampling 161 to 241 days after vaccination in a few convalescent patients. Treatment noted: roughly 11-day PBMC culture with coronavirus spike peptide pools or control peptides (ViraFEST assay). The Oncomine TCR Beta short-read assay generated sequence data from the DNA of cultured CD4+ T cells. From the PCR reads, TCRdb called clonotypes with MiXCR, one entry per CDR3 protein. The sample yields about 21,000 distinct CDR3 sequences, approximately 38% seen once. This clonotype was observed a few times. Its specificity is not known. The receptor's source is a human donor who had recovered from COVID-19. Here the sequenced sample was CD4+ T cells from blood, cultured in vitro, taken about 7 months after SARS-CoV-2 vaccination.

The DNA of the CDR3 is TGTGCCAGCAGGACCGGGACAGGGAATTCACCCCTCCACTTT. The encoded protein is CASRTGTGNSPLHF. V and J are TRBV27 and TRBJ1-6, with 9 bases matching TRBD1. CDR1 MNHEY and CDR2 SMNVEV come from the germline V gene (reference sequence). The CDR3 runs 14 residues. With 6 bases clipped from V and 7 bases from J, the junction kept 4 bases outside the gene matches.